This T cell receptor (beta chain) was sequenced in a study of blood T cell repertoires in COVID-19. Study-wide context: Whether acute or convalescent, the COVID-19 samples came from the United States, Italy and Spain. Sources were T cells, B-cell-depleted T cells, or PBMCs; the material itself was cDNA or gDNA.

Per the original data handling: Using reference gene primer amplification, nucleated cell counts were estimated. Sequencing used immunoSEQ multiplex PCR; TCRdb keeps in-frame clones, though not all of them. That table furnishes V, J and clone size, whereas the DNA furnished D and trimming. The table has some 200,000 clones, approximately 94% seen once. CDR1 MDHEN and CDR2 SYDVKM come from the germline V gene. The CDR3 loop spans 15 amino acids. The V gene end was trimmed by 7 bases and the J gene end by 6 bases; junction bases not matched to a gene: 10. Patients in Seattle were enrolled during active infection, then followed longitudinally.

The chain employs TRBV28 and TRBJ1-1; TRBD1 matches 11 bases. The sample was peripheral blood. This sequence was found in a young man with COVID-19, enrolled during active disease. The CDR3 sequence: CASTLTTGQGAEAFF. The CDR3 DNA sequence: TGTGCCAGCACCCTAACGACGGGACAGGGGGCTGAAGCTTTCTTT.